The 10 T cell receptor beta chains presented below share a single source sample, sequenced in a study of Graves' ophthalmopathy and Graves' hyperthyroidism. Scientists amplified the TCR beta CDR3 regions from RNA transcripts. Scientists carried out first-round RT-PCR using HTBI primers and then a second-round multiplex PCR. TCRdb called the multiplex PCR reads again in MiXCR, with one record for every CDR3 protein. The sample has approximately 1.2 million distinct CDR3 sequences, less than 45% seen once; the top ten hold 11%. The sample taken for sequencing was peripheral blood or thyroid tissue (not recorded which). Receptors were obtained from an adult man with Graves' hyperthyroidism.

V and J are TRBV7-7 and TRBJ2-5, with D uncertain. CDR1 is SSHAT and CDR2 is FNYEAQ in the germline V gene (reference sequence). The V gene lost 11 bases and the J gene lost 7 bases, with 23 bases spanning the gap. CDR3 length equals 14 residues. CDR3 loop: CAWSAPSMGMTQYF. In DNA, the CDR3 is TGTGCCTGGAGTGCTCCCAGTATGGGTATGACCCAGTACTTC.

The CDR3 is CAISSRRDGNSNQPQHF. CDR3 bases: TGTGCCATCAGTTCACGTCGGGATGGGAACAGCAATCAGCCCCAGCATTTT. The chain joins TRBV10-3 to TRBJ1-5; no definite D call. Germline CDR1 ENHRY, CDR2 SYGVKD. This CDR3 is 17 amino acids long. V lost 5 bases to trimming and J lost 1 base, with 18 bases between them.

This clonotype was seen a handful of times. The rearrangement uses TRBV7-8 and TRBJ2-2, with no clear D. V was trimmed by 5 bases and J by 4 bases, leaving 8 bases between them. Germline CDR1 reads SGHVS; CDR2 reads FQNEAQ. The CDR3 loop spans 13 amino acids. CDR3 protein: CASSIPITGELFF. In nucleotides, the CDR3 is TGTGCCAGCAGCATACCAATCACCGGGGAGCTGTTTTTT.

At least ten counts were recorded for this clonotype. The J gene is TRBJ1-6, the V gene TRBV7-8; the D is unclear. Germline V gene lookup returns CDR1 SGHVS and CDR2 FQNEAQ. The V and J ends lost 4 bases and 4 bases respectively, with 8 bases between them. The CDR3 consists of 14 residues. CDR3 region: CASSWGQYNSPLHF. The CDR3 DNA sequence: TGTGCCAGCAGCTGGGGTCAATATAATTCACCCCTCCACTTT.

The chain carries TRBV12-3 or TRBV12-4 and TRBJ2-5; possible D gene TRBD1, 6 bases. The CDR3 has 17 residues. The germline V and J ends were trimmed by 4 bases and 2 bases, with 20 bases remaining between them. CDR3 loop: CASSSAALRGTQETQYF. CDR3 DNA sequence: TGTGCCAGCAGTTCCGCCGCGCTTAGGGGGACACAAGAGACCCAGTACTTC.

The chain combines TRBV29-1 with TRBJ2-3, with TRBD1 matching over 11 bases. The CDR3 sequence is 13 residues long. V lost 1 base and J lost 8; bases outside the gene matches: 2. CDR1 is SQVTM and CDR2 is ANQGSEA in the germline V gene. CDR3 amino acids: CSVEGTGGSTQYF. In nucleotides, the CDR3 is TGCAGCGTTGAAGGGACAGGGGGCAGTACGCAGTATTTT.

This clonotype was counted many times. This sequence joins TRBV25-1 and TRBJ1-1, with 7 bases fitting TRBD1. This CDR3 spans 15 amino acids. Germline lookup yields CDR1 MGHDK and CDR2 SYGVNS. Trimming removed 7 bases from V and 1 base from J; junction bases left unmatched: 9. The CDR3, as DNA: TGTGCCAGCATAGGACAGGAGTTACCGAACACTGAAGCTTTCTTT. Translating gives CASIGQELPNTEAFF.

This clonotype was seen only a few times. This CDR3 is CASSVGDSSDQPQHF. For the CDR3, the DNA is TGTGCCAGCAGCGTGGGGGACTCCTCGGATCAGCCCCAGCATTTT. The chain uses TRBV7-8 and TRBJ1-5; D possibly corresponds to TRBD1 (5 bases). Germline-derived CDR1 and CDR2 are SGHVS and FQNEAQ. CDR3 size: 15 residues. V shed 5 bases and J shed 5 bases, with 16 bases lying between them.

This clonotype was recorded a few times. This chain links TRBV3-1 with TRBJ2-7; D call uncertain. Germline assignment: CDR1 LGHDT and CDR2 YNNKEL (reference sequence). The CDR3 sequence is 15 residues long. With 4 bases removed from V and 0 bases from J, the gap between germline ends came to 13 bases. The CDR3 DNA is TGTGCCAGCAGCCCCTCCCCTCCTATCTCCTACGAGCAGTACTTC. Translating it yields CASSPSPPISYEQYF.

In its sample, this clonotype was seen many times. The genes are TRBV19 and TRBJ2-5, with 7 bases identical to TRBD2. The germline V gene encodes CDR1 LNHDA and CDR2 SQIVND (reference sequence). This CDR3 region has 16 residues. Unmatched junction bases numbered 10, after V lost 4 bases and J lost 2 bases. The CDR3 reads CASSTSSASGQETQYF. CDR3 in DNA: TGTGCCAGTAGTACGTCGTCGGCTAGCGGACAAGAGACCCAGTACTTC.